These 27 T cell receptor beta chains were sequenced from one sample in a study of blood T cells in healthy people across ages. The use of a sample-barcoded 5' primer and a J-beta primer mix characterized a second PCR of roughly 6 to 11 cycles. One entry per CDR3 protein, called by TCRdb with MiXCR from the 5' RACE reads. The sample lists hundreds of thousands of distinct CDR3 sequences, approximately 67% seen once, with about a quarter in the top ten. The sample comprised blood. The source is a man aged 25 to 40 in good health.

The rearrangement links TRBV4-3 to TRBJ2-6; D gene uncertain. Trimming removed 0 bases from V and 4 bases from J, with 16 bases in between. CDR3 length: 18 amino acids. CDR1 LGHNA and CDR2 YSLEER come from the germline V gene. The CDR3 loop is CASSQEPLERYGANVLTF. In DNA, the CDR3 is TGCGCCAGCAGCCAAGAACCATTGGAACGGTACGGGGCCAACGTCCTGACTTTC.

This clonotype was seen a few times. The rearrangement links TRBV25-1 to TRBJ2-7, with a tentative D call TRBD1 (6 bases). This CDR3 has 15 amino acids. Trimming shortened V by 4 bases and J by 2 bases, and 15 bases separated the two germline ends. The germline gives CDR1 MGHDK, CDR2 SYGVNS. The CDR3 sequence is CASSGTQGTTYEQYF. The CDR3 region has the DNA TGTGCCAGCAGTGGGACACAGGGAACGACCTACGAGCAGTACTTC.

The rearrangement joins TRBV28 to TRBJ2-1, with 7 bases matching TRBD2. Germline V gives CDR1 MDHEN, CDR2 SYDVKM. The V and J ends lost 8 bases and 4 bases, in that order; junction bases with no gene match: 11. This CDR3 spans 15 amino acids. The DNA of the CDR3 is TGTGCCAGCTCCACCGGGGGGATTCGGTACAATGAGCAGTTCTTC. Protein product: CASSTGGIRYNEQFF.

The V call is TRBV11-2, the J call TRBJ2-7; possible D gene TRBD2, 6 bases. The CDR3 loop spans 15 amino acids. V was clipped by 5 bases and J by 7 bases, with 21 bases between them. Germline CDR1 reads SGHAT; CDR2 reads FQNNGV. The CDR3 DNA follows: TGTGCCAGCAGCACAACCGGGACTTTAAACTATGAGCAGTACTTC. It yields the protein CASSTTGTLNYEQYF.

In this sample, this clonotype turned up a few times. This chain joins TRBV28 and TRBJ2-1, with D perhaps being TRBD1 or TRBD2 (5 bases each). The V and J ends lost 5 bases and 8 bases respectively, with 13 bases between them. The CDR3 covers 13 residues. CDR1 and CDR2 from the germline V gene are MDHEN and SYDVKM. The CDR3 DNA sequence: TGTGCCAGCAGTCCTCACGGGGCGGATGAGCAGTTCTTC. The encoded protein is CASSPHGADEQFF.

This clonotype was detected once. This chain uses TRBV6-6 with TRBJ2-3, with D uncertain. The CDR3 is made up of 13 amino acids. Trimming removed 4 bases from V and 2 bases from J, with 7 bases in between. The germline CDR1 and CDR2 sequences are MNHNY and SVGAGI (reference sequence). As DNA, the CDR3 is TGTGCCAGCAGTTCATTTTTCACAGATACGCAGTATTTT. Residues: CASSSFFTDTQYF.

The chain carries TRBV11-2 and TRBJ2-7; TRBD1 matches 9 bases. CDR1 SGHAT and CDR2 FQNNGV come from the germline V gene. V gave up 7 bases and J gave up 4 bases; unmatched junction bases: 8. There are 14 residues in the CDR3. The CDR3 coding sequence is TGTGCCAGCACCTGGACAGGGGTTTCGTACGAGCAGTACTTC. Translation: CASTWTGVSYEQYF.

The chain joins TRBV9 to TRBJ1-2; 12 bases map to TRBD1. This CDR3 is 16 amino acids long. Trimming removed 2 bases from V and 0 bases from J; junction bases left unmatched: 2. Germline loops: CDR1 SGDLS, CDR2 YYNGEE. CDR3 DNA sequence: TGTGCCAGCAGCGTCGGGACAGGGGGCACTAACTATGGCTACACCTTC. It yields the protein CASSVGTGGTNYGYTF.

A single count supports this clonotype. One junction end does not reproduce the germline sequence, and a read error may be involved. V gene TRBV6-2 or TRBV6-3 combines with J gene TRBJ2-1; TRBD2 is a possible D gene (6 bases). CDR1 and CDR2 (germline): MNHEY, SVGEGT. This CDR3 is 14 amino acids long. The CDR3 DNA is TGTGCCAGCAGTTACGCGGGGCGGGCCCATGAGCAGCTCTTC. This encodes CASSYAGRAHEQLF.

The chain uses TRBV10-3 and TRBJ2-1, with 15 bases that match TRBD2. The CDR3 contains 15 residues. V shed 9 bases and J 8 bases; nucleotides not matched to a gene: 8. CDR1 and CDR2 from the germline V gene are ENHRY and SYGVKD. CDR3 in DNA: TGTGCCATTGGACTAGCGGGGGGGCCTGTCCATGAGCAGTTCTTC. It translates to CAIGLAGGPVHEQFF.

The V and J genes are TRBV7-3 and TRBJ2-1; a possible D gene is TRBD1 (6 bases). The CDR3 is 16 amino acids. V lost 5 bases and J lost 0, with 14 bases in between. Germline lookup yields CDR1 SGHTA and CDR2 FQGTGA. Here the CDR3 DNA reads TGTGCCAGCAGCCTACTAACAGGGCCCTCCTACAATGAGCAGTTCTTC. Protein: CASSLLTGPSYNEQFF.

The chain has TRBV4-3 and TRBJ1-2; 8 nucleotides line up with TRBD1. From germline, CDR1 is LGHNA and CDR2 YSLEER. This CDR3 is 15 amino acids long. With V trimmed by 0 bases and J by 4 bases, 4 bases remained unmatched. Here the CDR3 reads CASSQDPGGAYGYTF. In nucleotides, the CDR3 is TGCGCCAGCAGCCAAGATCCAGGGGGCGCCTATGGCTACACCTTC.

The V gene is TRBV29-1, the J gene TRBJ2-5; 12 nucleotides align to TRBD2. V trimming: 7 bases; J trimming: 2 bases; junction bases outside the gene matches: 5. CDR1 is SQVTM, CDR2 ANQGSEA, per germline. The CDR3 has 14 amino acids. CDR3 bases: TGCAGCGCTGCCGGGACTAGCGGGCAAGAGACCCAGTACTTC. Its translation: CSAAGTSGQETQYF.

The chain recombines TRBV10-3 with TRBJ2-7; D is possibly TRBD1 (6 bases). There are 14 residues in the CDR3. Trimming pared 6 bases from V and 0 bases from J, leaving 12 bases between. Germline V CDR1 and CDR2: ENHRY, SYGVKD. CDR3 in DNA: TGTGCCATCAGCCCCCGGGACAACTCCTACGAGCAGTACTTC. Protein: CAISPRDNSYEQYF.

This clonotype was seen more than once but under ten times. The chain's CDR3 is CASSYFRTPYEQYF. CDR3 sequence (DNA): TGTGCCAGCAGTTATTTTCGGACACCCTACGAGCAGTACTTC. The chain recombines TRBV6-5 with TRBJ2-7; TRBD1 is a possible D gene (5 bases). V dropped 3 bases and J dropped 2 bases, with 11 bases sitting between them. CDR1 MNHEY and CDR2 SVGAGI come from the germline V gene. CDR3 length equals 14 residues.

This clonotype has just a few counts. The J gene is TRBJ2-3, the V gene TRBV7-2; no clear D. The CDR3 consists of 11 residues. The V end was cut by 5 bases, the J end by 4 bases, with 4 bases between. The germline V gene encodes CDR1 SGHTA and CDR2 FQGNSA. This chain's CDR3 is CASSAADTQYF. The CDR3, as DNA: TGTGCCAGCAGCGCGGCAGATACGCAGTATTTT.

V gene TRBV2 combines with J gene TRBJ1-4; 10 bases agree with TRBD1. This CDR3 spans 14 amino acids. After removal of 3 bases from V and 7 bases from J, the junction contained 2 bases not matched to a gene. Germline-derived CDR1 and CDR2 are SNHLY and FYNNEI. The DNA for the CDR3 is TGTGCCAGCAGTGATGGGACAGGGGTTGAAAAACTGTTTTTT. Its translation: CASSDGTGVEKLFF.

In nucleotides, the CDR3 is TGTGCCAGCAGTTCTGCCTCGGGCCCCGGAGAGACCCAGTACTTC. Encoded protein: CASSSASGPGETQYF. The V call is TRBV6-2 or TRBV6-3, the J call TRBJ2-7; D unclear. With the DNA end fitting TRBJ2-5 better, the J assignment may be wrong. CDR1 is MNHEY, CDR2 SVGEGT, per germline. CDR3 length: 15 amino acids.

The chain carries TRBV4-3 and TRBJ2-1; D remains unclear. The CDR3 has 16 residues. Deletions cut 0 bases from V and 9 bases from J, with 18 bases between. Germline V gene sequence: CDR1 LGHNA, CDR2 YSLEER. The CDR3 protein is CASSQESGGLFIEQFF. The DNA for the CDR3 is TGCGCCAGCAGCCAAGAATCGGGTGGGCTCTTCATTGAGCAGTTCTTC.

The V call is TRBV9, the J call TRBJ2-5, with D perhaps matching TRBD1 (8 bases). Germline-derived CDR1 and CDR2 are SGDLS and YYNGEE. The length of the CDR3 is 15 residues. The germline V and J ends were trimmed by 4 bases and 3 bases, with 16 bases remaining between them. Here the CDR3 reads CASSSSGQGKETQYF. The CDR3 bases are TGTGCCAGCAGCTCTAGCGGACAGGGAAAAGAGACCCAGTACTTC. The variable domain in full, with the rest retrieved from reference TRBV9 and TRBJ2-5, is DSGVTQTPKHLITATGQRVTLRCSPRSGDLSVYWYQQSLDQGLQFLIQYYNGEERAKGNILERFSAQQFPDLHSELNLSSLELGDSALYFCASSSSGQGKETQYFGPGTRLLVL.

The genes are TRBV30 and TRBJ2-4; the D gene could be TRBD1 or TRBD2 (5 bases each). The J call is doubtful: the DNA matches TRBJ2-7 better. Per the germline V gene, CDR1 is GTSNPN and CDR2 is SVGIG (reference sequence). The length of the CDR3 is 10 residues. CDR3 sequence: CALGPDEQYF. The CDR3 DNA follows: TGTGCCCTGGGACCTGACGAGCAGTACTTC.

In its sample, this clonotype was seen a few times. The J gene is TRBJ2-4, the V gene TRBV6-1; D remains unclear. The CDR3 is 14 residues long. V was cut by 2 bases and J by 5 bases, with 10 bases left in between. CDR1 and CDR2 from the germline V gene are MNHNS and SASEGT. The CDR3 region is CASSETGFQNIQYF. In DNA, the CDR3 is TGTGCCAGCAGTGAAACCGGGTTCCAAAACATTCAGTACTTC.

The rearrangement joins TRBV9 to TRBJ1-1, with D unclear. The V end was cut by 4 bases, the J end by 6 bases, with 16 bases between. The CDR3 extends over 14 amino acids. Germline loops: CDR1 SGDLS, CDR2 YYNGEE. CDR3 DNA sequence: TGTGCCAGCAGCCCCAGGCAGGCTTCGTCTGAAGCTTTCTTT. The encoded protein is CASSPRQASSEAFF.

The chain has TRBV6-2 or TRBV6-3 and TRBJ2-1; D is uncertain. The germline CDR1 and CDR2 sequences are MNHEY and SVGEGT. The CDR3 is made up of 14 amino acids. V was cut by 4 bases and J by 0 bases, with 7 bases left in between. This CDR3 is CASSSYSSYNEQFF. The CDR3 DNA sequence: TGTGCCAGCAGTTCTTACTCCTCCTACAATGAGCAGTTCTTC.

This chain uses TRBV27 with TRBJ1-4, with 12 bases aligning to TRBD1. This CDR3 spans 17 amino acids. With V trimmed by 9 bases and J by 2 bases, 10 bases remained unmatched. CDR1 and CDR2 from the germline V gene are MNHEY and SMNVEV (reference sequence). The CDR3: CARKSRDRGQTNEKLFF. The CDR3 coding sequence is TGTGCCAGAAAGAGCCGGGACAGGGGGCAGACTAATGAAAAACTGTTTTTT.

The chain is built from TRBV9 and TRBJ2-3; D gene uncertain. The CDR3 has 14 amino acids. Trimming shortened V by 2 bases and J by 6 bases, and 13 bases separated the two germline ends. Germline CDR1 is SGDLS and CDR2 is YYNGEE. The CDR3: CASSVRWLGDTQYF. DNA of the CDR3: TGTGCCAGCAGCGTGAGGTGGCTGGGGGATACGCAGTATTTT.

Of note for this clonotype: A read error may account for a junction end that differs from germline. The J gene is TRBJ2-5, the V gene TRBV29-1; the match to TRBD1 covers 11 bases. This CDR3 region has 19 residues. CDR1 is SQVTM, CDR2 ANQGSEA, per germline. The CDR3 protein is CSVGTNKDRGRWYQETKYF. CDR3 in DNA: TGCAGCGTTGGGACTAACAAGGACAGGGGGCGGTGGTACCAAGAGACCAAGTACTTC.